The rows below give T cell receptor beta chains drawn from one sample of a study of shared clonotypes between healthy human individuals. The data were produced by immunoSEQ multiplex PCR, yet TCRdb's version contains in-frame clones alone and is incomplete. Among hundreds of thousands of clones listed, 92% were seen once. Sequencing was carried out using naive CD8+ T cells sorted from blood. All receptors derive from a man between 25 and 39 years old in good health. The CDR3 runs from the conserved cysteine through the conserved F or W. The D gene is left open where the match is weak.

D gene,J gene,V gene,CDR3 DNA,CDR3 protein
-,TRBJ2-7,TRBV7-6,TGTGCCAGCAGCCGTGAATTAGGGGCAGAAAGCTCCTACGAGCAGTACTTC,CASSRELGAESSYEQYF
TRBD2,TRBJ2-1,TRBV11-3,TGTGCCAGCAGCCCGAGACTAGCGGGAGGGGGGGGCTTGATCAATGAGCAGTTCTTC,CASSPRLAGGGGLINEQFF
TRBD2,TRBJ2-7,TRBV4-3,TGCGCCAGCAGCCAAGATCTCGGCGGGAGTTACGAGCAGTACTTC,CASSQDLGGSYEQYF
-,TRBJ2-5,TRBV28,TGTGCCAGCAGTCCGAGGGGCACAGGGCGGTCTCAAGAGACCCAGTACTTC,CASSPRGTGRSQETQYF
-,TRBJ1-2,TRBV6-5,TGTGCCAGCAGTTACTGGGACAAAAGTATCGATGGCTACACCTTC,CASSYWDKSIDGYTF
-,TRBJ2-7,TRBV2,TGTGCCAGCAGTGAAGCGCGTTCCAGCGAGCAGTACTTC,CASSEARSSEQYF
-,TRBJ2-7,TRBV11-2,TGTGCCAGCAGCTTAACTCCCGCCCTGGACGAGCAGTACTTC,CASSLTPALDEQYF
-,TRBJ1-3,TRBV6-5,TGTGCCAGCAGTTACAAGGGGCTCTCTGGAAACACCATATATTTT,CASSYKGLSGNTIYF
-,TRBJ1-4,TRBV23-1,TGCGCCAGCAGTCAATCGCTAGTCAGGGGAAGGTCTAATGAAAAACTGTTTTTT,CASSQSLVRGRSNEKLFF
-,TRBJ2-7,TRBV28,TGTGCCAGCAGTCCAAGGGCTTCAAGCTCCTACGAGCAGTACTTC,CASSPRASSSYEQYF